Presented here are 6 T cell receptor beta chains from one specimen sequenced in a study of blood T cell repertoires in COVID-19. TCRdb's table, derived via immunoSEQ multiplex PCR, lists solely in-frame clones and lacks some. The sample lists 180,000 or so clones; 80% to 90% were seen once. Sequencing was done on a sample of peripheral blood. The source of these receptors is a man aged 55 to 69 with acute or convalescent COVID-19.

V usage is TRBV19 and J usage is TRBJ1-1; a possible D gene is TRBD1 (6 bases). Germline CDR1 and CDR2: LNHDA and SQIVND (reference sequence). Trimming pared 3 bases from V and 4 bases from J, leaving 12 bases between. The CDR3 covers 14 residues. The CDR3 is CASSMLGGSTEAFF. CDR3 coding DNA: TGTGCCAGTAGTATGTTAGGGGGTAGCACTGAAGCTTTCTTT.

The V gene is TRBV28, the J gene TRBJ1-5, with unresolved D. The CDR3 has 15 residues. The ends were cut back, 5 bases at V and 7 bases at J, with 18 bases in the middle. CDR1 and CDR2 from the germline V gene are MDHEN and SYDVKM. As DNA, the CDR3 is TGTGCCAGCAGTGCGGTTACCCAACCCCCCCAGCCCCAGCATTTT. Its translation is CASSAVTQPPQPQHF.

This sequence joins TRBV30 and TRBJ1-2; 9 positions agree with TRBD1. J gave up 6 bases and V 4 bases, and 6 bases lay outside the gene matches. The V gene's germline CDR1 is GTSNPN and CDR2 SVGIG (reference sequence). The CDR3 loop spans 13 amino acids. CDR3 DNA: TGTGCCTGGACCCAGACAGGGGGAAATGGCTACACCTTC. This sequence encodes CAWTQTGGNGYTF.

The rearrangement uses TRBV28 and TRBJ1-1, with 8 positions matching TRBD1. The CDR3 is made up of 17 amino acids. Trimming removed 3 bases from V and 9 bases from J; junction bases left unmatched: 18. Germline V gives CDR1 MDHEN, CDR2 SYDVKM. This chain's CDR3 is CASSFSRGARGLPQAFF. The CDR3 nucleotides are TGTGCCAGCAGTTTCAGTCGCGGGGCCAGGGGGCTTCCTCAAGCTTTCTTT. Full variable domain (outside the CDR3, taken from reference TRBV28 and TRBJ1-1): DVKVTQSSRYLVKRTGEKVFLECVQDMDHENMFWYRQDPGLGLRLIYFSYDVKMKEKGDIPEGYSVSREKKERFSLILESASTNQTSMYLCASSFSRGARGLPQAFFGQGTRLTVV.

The chain joins TRBV19 to TRBJ2-5; 11 bases are a match to TRBD2. This CDR3 region has 16 residues. In germline, CDR1 is LNHDA, CDR2 SQIVND (reference sequence). Trimming took 5 bases from V and 5 from J; bases not matched to a gene: 10. CDR3 amino acids: CASSSPRTSGSETQYF. DNA of the CDR3: TGTGCCAGTAGTTCCCCCCGAACTAGCGGGAGTGAGACCCAGTACTTC.

V is TRBV7-9 and J is TRBJ1-2; 10 bases are shared with TRBD1. Germline loops: CDR1 SEHNR, CDR2 FQNEAQ (reference sequence). The J segment lost 2 bases and the V segment lost 0 bases, leaving 9 bases of the junction unmatched. The CDR3 extends over 18 amino acids. The CDR3 DNA follows: TGTGCCAGCAGCTTAGCCTGGAGGAGGGACAGGGGCAACTATGGCTACACCTTC. Translated: CASSLAWRRDRGNYGYTF.